This TCR beta chain was observed in a study of blood T cell repertoires in COVID-19. The germline V gene has CDR1 GTSNPN and CDR2 SVGIG (reference sequence). V lost 0 bases, J lost 0 bases, and 11 bases lay in between. The CDR3 runs to 15 residues. Using immunoSEQ multiplex PCR, the repertoire was profiled, and TCRdb retains in-frame clones only, with some absent. The sample lists some 190,000 clones; roughly 88% were seen once. The sample was peripheral blood. The V call is TRBV30, the J call TRBJ1-2, with D possibly being TRBD1 (5 bases). The sequence was collected from a woman between 35 and 50 years old who had recovered from COVID-19. CDR3 sequence: CAWSVGGETNYGYTF. In DNA, the CDR3 is TGTGCCTGGAGTGTGGGAGGGGAGACTAACTATGGCTACACCTTC.